This T cell receptor beta chain came from a study of memory CD4+ T cells and cytomegalovirus serostatus (dated by TCRdb to between 2018 and 2021). For the study in its entirety: The cohort comprised roughly 35 healthy Belgian adults, 9 CMV seropositive and around 25 CMV seronegative. The study sequenced CD4+ memory TCRbeta repertoires of a Belgian cohort with known cytomegalovirus serostatus to replicate a published TCR-based CMV serostatus classifier. The study at large found these results: A median bootstrapped AUC of approximately 0.95 with a 95% CI of 0.76-1.00 was achieved on the Belgian cohort by the original-framework classifier. Among the 150 to 200 previously reported CMV-associated TCRbeta sequences, over 65 showed up in the CD4+ memory repertoires, with each one found in between one and five individuals. Results were interpreted as suggesting that the CMV-associated TCR signature is largely present in the CD4+ memory repertoire. For CMV serostatus prediction, a median bootstrapped AUC of 0.95 was reached with the original framework, and a median bootstrapped AUC of about 0.89 was reached with a US-trained random forest. Unlike the original study, which covered naive and memory CD4+ and CD8+ populations, the Belgian study sequenced only CD4+CD45RO+ memory cells.

Single viable CD3+CD4+CD8-CD45RO+ cells were sorted as memory CD4+ T cells on a FACSAria II. CMV serostatus was determined with a Roche Elecsys assay detecting serum IgG against CMV pp150, pp28, p38 and p52. After the samples were thawed, total CD4+ T cells were enriched through positive selection using CD4 magnetic microbeads. The samples came from a different study that was designed specifically to examine the CD4+ T cell memory repertoire. Following standard operating procedures, peripheral blood mononuclear cells were isolated and cryopreserved, while serum was kept at -80 degrees C. The staining relied on CD3-PerCP (BW264/56), CD4-APC (RPA-T4), CD45RO-PE (UCHT1) and CD8-Pacific Orange (3B5) antibodies, and Sytox blue was used to exclude non-viable cells. Remarks on this clone: Its recognized antigen is unknown. Qualities for individual bases were not recorded, and no much larger clone is one base off.

Genomic DNA was extracted from sorted cells with the Quick-DNA Microprep Kit. TCRbeta DNA was amplified with the immunoSEQ hsTCRbeta kit following the manufacturer's protocol. TCRbeta libraries were sequenced on an Illumina MiSeq instrument. Regarding the original processing steps: After out-of-frame sequences were removed, 2.4 million or so distinct TCRbeta sequences remained, averaging around 67,000 per individual. Each individual was scored using the number of roughly 150 previously reported CMV-associated TCRbeta sequences that the individual carried and the total number of productive distinct TCRbeta sequences. A beta-binomial model was reimplemented in Python, and scikit-learn random forests with default parameters were trained on US cohort data. Classifier performance on the Belgian cohort was reported as the median AUC with percentile confidence intervals calculated over 10,000 bootstrap iterations. Held by TCRdb, this immuneACCESS table contains in-frame sequences only and omits some clones. Under half of the omission traces to an unresolved V gene where checked; the cause of the rest is unknown. V and J calls and clone size are given by that table; D and trimming were obtained from the DNA. In all, the sample holds about 38,000 clones, and roughly 78% of those were seen once. The ten largest clonotypes hold less than 6% of the sample.

Including the terminal cysteine and phenylalanine, the CDR3 comprises 19 residues. Of all the DNA, just the CDR3 is kept, 57 bases in frame from base 1. The source material was memory CD4+ T cells from blood. The chain couples TRBV1 to TRBJ2-4; no DNA check was done on the table's D call, TRBD2. TRBV1 is classified as a pseudogene. The origin of this receptor is an adult in good health and CMV-seropositive. CDR3 reads: CTSSQPGTSGRGAKNIQYF. In nucleotide form, the sequence is TGCACCAGCAGCCAACCCGGGACTAGCGGGAGGGGGGCCAAAAACATTCAGTACTTC.